This T cell receptor beta chain was retrieved from a study of blood T cell repertoires in COVID-19. About the study: Some COVID-19 samples were acute and others convalescent; all came from the United States, Italy and Spain. T cells, B-cell-depleted T cells, or PBMCs supplied cDNA or gDNA.

In the original analysis: How many nucleated cells were present was estimated from reference gene primer amplification. Sequenced by immunoSEQ multiplex PCR; TCRdb stores in-frame clones only, minus some. The V and J calls and clone size are taken from that table; D and trimming were inferred from the DNA. This sample has about 300,000 clones, with approximately 86% found just once. V lost 5 bases and J lost 6; bases outside the gene matches: 4. The CDR3 covers 14 residues. The germline V gene has CDR1 MDHEN and CDR2 SYDVKM. The TCR was taken from a man aged 65 to 85 with acute or convalescent COVID-19. The chain is built from TRBV28 and TRBJ2-2; 9 bases are a match to TRBD1. The sample comprised peripheral blood. The CDR3 sequence is CASSGTGLSGELFF. The CDR3 region has the DNA TGTGCCAGCAGTGGGACAGGGTTGTCCGGGGAGCTGTTTTTT.